The 29 T cell receptor beta chains below come from one sample, sequenced in a study of blood T cell repertoires in COVID-19. Here immunoSEQ multiplex PCR was the method, and the copy in TCRdb shows in-frame clones only, minus some. This table holds about 280,000 clones, over 75% found once. The sequenced material came from peripheral blood. All receptors derive from a man in his fifties or sixties with active or convalescent COVID-19.

In nucleotides, the CDR3 is TGCGCCAGCAGCTTTGGGACAGGGGGAAACTATGGCTACACCTTC. Amino acid sequence: CASSFGTGGNYGYTF. The chain combines TRBV5-1 with TRBJ1-2; 11 positions agree with TRBD1. With V trimmed by 2 bases and J by 2 bases, 2 bases remained unmatched. Looked up from germline, CDR1 is SGHRS and CDR2 is YFSETQ. The CDR3 covers 15 residues.

In its sample, this clone was seen once. The rearrangement joins TRBV11-2 to TRBJ2-5, with D possibly TRBD2 on 6 matching bases. Germline assignment: CDR1 SGHAT and CDR2 FQNNGV. This CDR3 is built from 15 residues. Trimming removed 4 bases at V and 5 bases at J, with 17 bases between. As DNA, the CDR3 is TGTGCCAGCAGCTCCACCTTCCGGGAGTTGGAGACCCAGTACTTC. Translation gives CASSSTFRELETQYF.

A few counts support this clone. The V and J genes are TRBV19 and TRBJ1-5, with a weak D call TRBD1 (5 bases). In germline, CDR1 is LNHDA, CDR2 SQIVND (reference sequence). The CDR3 is made up of 16 amino acids. Trimming shortened V by 3 bases and J by 0 bases, and 12 bases separated the two germline ends. CDR3 in amino acids: CASSIKGSNSNQPQHF. The CDR3 coding sequence is TGTGCCAGTAGTATTAAGGGGTCAAATAGCAATCAGCCCCAGCATTTT.

The chain is built from TRBV12-3 or TRBV12-4 and TRBJ2-7, with D possibly being TRBD1 (6 bases). The CDR3 has 12 residues. Trimming shortened V by 5 bases and J by 10 bases, and 15 bases separated the two germline ends. The CDR3 sequence: CASSATGNGQYF. In nucleotides, the CDR3 is TGTGCCAGCAGTGCCACAGGGAATGGACAGTACTTC.

This rearrangement joins TRBV5-6 to TRBJ2-1, with TRBD2 matching over 8 bases. The germline V gene has CDR1 SGHDT and CDR2 YYEEEE. V shed 1 base, J shed 15 bases, and the junction held 15 bases outside the gene matches. The CDR3 has 15 residues. CDR3 loop: CASSLSKSLAAGGFF. The DNA for the CDR3 is TGTGCCAGCAGCTTGTCGAAAAGCCTTGCGGCGGGGGGGTTCTTC.

The chain employs TRBV2 and TRBJ2-5; 11 bases align to TRBD2. The CDR3 is 16 amino acids. CDR1 is SNHLY and CDR2 is FYNNEI in the germline V gene. V gave up 3 bases and J gave up 2 bases; unmatched junction bases: 5. The CDR3 is CASSDLGLAGQETQYF. The CDR3 coding sequence is TGTGCCAGCAGTGATCTTGGACTAGCGGGTCAAGAGACCCAGTACTTC. The complete variable domain, with remaining parts taken from reference TRBV2 and TRBJ2-5, reads EPEVTQTPSHQVTQMGQEVILRCVPISNHLYFYWYRQILGQKVEFLVSFYNNEISEKSEIFDDQFSVERPDGSNFTLKIRSTKLEDSAMYFCASSDLGLAGQETQYFGPGTRLLVL.

This chain joins TRBV6-5 and TRBJ1-2; a possible D gene is TRBD1 (5 bases). Per the germline V gene, CDR1 is MNHEY and CDR2 is SVGAGI. Trimming took off 6 bases at V and 7 bases at J, with 21 bases between the two ends. The CDR3 runs 15 residues. The DNA for the CDR3 is TGTGCCAGCAGCCCATCCGGGGCAGGGAGGCGTGGCTACACCTTC. It translates to CASSPSGAGRRGYTF.

This chain connects TRBV9 to TRBJ2-3, with 7 bases lining up with TRBD2. The junction had 8 bases not matched to a gene; V was cut back by 0 bases and J by 4 bases. Germline V gene sequence: CDR1 SGDLS, CDR2 YYNGEE. This CDR3 has 16 amino acids. The DNA of the CDR3 is TGTGCCAGCAGCGTAGGTGTGGGAGGGCTTTCAGATACGCAGTATTTT. Translating gives CASSVGVGGLSDTQYF.

V usage is TRBV5-3 and J usage is TRBJ1-2; unclear D gene. TRBV5-3 carries the ORF label, with uncertain function. The length of the CDR3 is 14 residues. This chain's CDR3 is CVSLIGGTLYGYTF. The CDR3 DNA is TGTGTCAGCCTTATTGGAGGCACTCTATATGGCTACACCTTC.

The chain employs TRBV27 and TRBJ1-2; 11 bases line up with TRBD1. CDR3 size: 14 residues. The junction had 2 bases not matched to a gene; V was cut back by 3 bases and J by 5 bases. CDR1 is MNHEY and CDR2 is SMNVEV in the germline V gene (reference sequence). CDR3 DNA: TGTGCCAGCAGTTTCGGGACAGGGGGATATGGCTACACCTTC. Its protein product is CASSFGTGGYGYTF.

The CDR3 DNA sequence: TGTGCCAGCAGATATAACGGGCTAGCGGGAGTTGAGCAGTACTTC. Translated: CASRYNGLAGVEQYF. The rearrangement uses TRBV28 and TRBJ2-7; 10 positions agree with TRBD2. Germline values: CDR1 MDHEN, CDR2 SYDVKM. This CDR3 region has 15 residues. V shed 6 bases, J shed 7 bases, and the junction held 12 bases outside the gene matches.

V and J are TRBV4-2 and TRBJ2-3, with 8 bases lining up with TRBD2. CDR3 length equals 18 residues. Germline-derived CDR1 and CDR2 are LGHNA and YNFKEQ. The J segment lost 4 bases and the V segment lost 0 bases, leaving 12 bases of the junction unmatched. The CDR3 DNA reads TGTGCCAGCAGCCAAGACGGTATGCGGGCGGGAGGCCCAGATACGCAGTATTTT. This sequence encodes CASSQDGMRAGGPDTQYF.

About this clone itself: At one of its ends the junction is not consistent with the germline gene, which may arise from a read error. The chain combines TRBV28 with TRBJ1-2; D is perhaps TRBD1 (5 bases). CDR1 is MDHEN, CDR2 SYDVKM, per germline. The CDR3 loop spans 13 amino acids. DNA of the CDR3: TGTGCCGGCAGTTTCCAGGGTCCCTCTGGCTACACCTTC. The encoded protein is CAGSFQGPSGYTF.

The chain combines TRBV30 with TRBJ2-7, with a possible D match to TRBD2 (5 bases). Germline assignment: CDR1 GTSNPN and CDR2 SVGIG (reference sequence). The CDR3 runs to 14 residues. The V end was cut by 1 base, the J end by 4 bases, with 14 bases between. DNA of the CDR3: TGTGCCTGGAGTGATAGCACGACTACTTACGAGCAGTACTTC. The encoded protein is CAWSDSTTTYEQYF.

The chain combines TRBV18 with TRBJ2-5; tentative D call: TRBD2 (6 bases). This CDR3 is 13 amino acids long. The V end lost 6 bases, the J end lost 4 bases, and 12 bases lay between the germline ends. The germline V gene has CDR1 KGHSH and CDR2 LQKENI. CDR3 sequence reads: CASSFGGGETQYF. The DNA for the CDR3 is TGTGCCAGCTCTTTCGGGGGAGGAGAGACCCAGTACTTC.

This clone showed up just a few times. This chain uses TRBV25-1 with TRBJ2-3, with 8 bases matching TRBD1. CDR1 is MGHDK, CDR2 SYGVNS, per germline. V dropped 6 bases and J dropped 4; count of bases not matched to a gene: 12. The CDR3 spans 16 residues. CDR3 sequence (DNA): TGTGCCAGCAGCCCTTGGACAGGGACGGACGCAGATACGCAGTATTTT. This encodes CASSPWTGTDADTQYF.

Only a few counts were recorded for this clone. The chain employs TRBV19 and TRBJ2-1, with 11 bases that match TRBD2. J was trimmed by 9 bases and V by 3 bases; bases with no gene match: 16. Germline CDR1 LNHDA, CDR2 SQIVND (reference sequence). The CDR3 is 18 amino acids. This chain's CDR3 is CASSISPFWLAGGTEQFF. CDR3 DNA: TGTGCCAGTAGTATTTCCCCTTTTTGGCTAGCGGGAGGCACTGAGCAGTTCTTC.

The V gene is TRBV5-1, the J gene TRBJ1-1; no firm D call. There are 13 residues in the CDR3. The V end lost 4 bases, the J end lost 1 base, and 8 bases lay between the germline ends. The V gene's germline CDR1 is SGHRS and CDR2 YFSETQ. The CDR3: CASSLTENTEAFF. The CDR3 coding sequence is TGCGCCAGCAGCCTAACAGAGAACACTGAAGCTTTCTTT.

The chain links TRBV5-8 to TRBJ2-5; a possible D gene is TRBD2 (6 bases). V lost 4 bases, J lost 3 bases, and 13 bases lay in between. In germline, CDR1 is SGHTS, CDR2 YDEGEE. The CDR3 runs to 14 residues. The CDR3 region has the DNA TGTGCCAGCAGCATTCGGGACTGGGAAGAGACCCAGTACTTC. Its translation is CASSIRDWEETQYF. The full variable domain, with the rest looked up from reference TRBV5-8 and TRBJ2-5, is EAGVTQSPTHLIKTRGQQATLRCSPISGHTSVYWYQQALGLGLQFLLWYDEGEERNRGNFPPRFSGRQFPNYSSELNVNALELEDSALYLCASSIRDWEETQYFGPGTRLLVL.

The rearrangement joins TRBV29-1 to TRBJ2-1, with 7 nucleotides matching TRBD1. CDR1 is SQVTM, CDR2 ANQGSEA, per germline. V gave up 6 bases and J gave up 3 bases; unmatched junction bases: 5. The CDR3 sequence is 13 residues long. CDR3 sequence: CSVRTGSYNEQFF. CDR3 nucleotide sequence: TGCAGCGTAAGGACAGGAAGCTACAATGAGCAGTTCTTC.

The chain employs TRBV7-2 and TRBJ1-2, with D possibly matching TRBD1 (6 bases). The CDR3 runs to 16 residues. CDR1 is SGHTA and CDR2 is FQGNSA in the germline V gene. V was shortened by 2 bases and J by 4 bases, with 17 bases between the two germline ends. The CDR3 DNA sequence: TGTGCCAGCAGCTTAAGGTCTGGGGGCAGGGGCTATGGCTACACCTTC. Protein: CASSLRSGGRGYGYTF.

The CDR3, as DNA: TGTGCCAGCAGCTTACCTTACAGGGGCGGCTACACCTTC. This sequence encodes CASSLPYRGGYTF. The V call is TRBV11-2, the J call TRBJ1-2, with 7 bases identical to TRBD1. This CDR3 comprises 13 residues. V shed 2 bases, J shed 8 bases, and the junction held 5 bases outside the gene matches. Germline assignment: CDR1 SGHAT and CDR2 FQNNGV.

V is TRBV27 and J is TRBJ2-5, with 7 positions matching TRBD1. Germline CDR1 is MNHEY and CDR2 is SMNVEV (reference sequence). V shed 5 bases, J shed 4 bases, and the junction held 4 bases outside the gene matches. The CDR3 is 13 amino acids. In DNA, the CDR3 is TGTGCCAGCAGTGCGACAGGGCCAGAGACCCAGTACTTC. Translating it yields CASSATGPETQYF.

On this clone: Other nucleotide sequences from this sample produce the same CDR3. V and J are TRBV4-3 and TRBJ2-5, with a possible D match to TRBD2 (5 bases). Germline-derived CDR1 and CDR2 are LGHNA and YSLEER. CDR3 length: 13 residues. Trimming cost V 3 bases and J 5 bases, with 10 bases left between them. CDR3 region: CASSHGGRETQYF. The CDR3 coding sequence is TGCGCCAGCAGCCACGGAGGACGGGAGACCCAGTACTTC.

This chain connects TRBV15 to TRBJ2-1; TRBD1 agrees at 10 bases. V shed 1 base, J shed 3 bases, and the junction held 3 bases outside the gene matches. This CDR3 spans 16 amino acids. Germline V CDR1 and CDR2: LNHNV, YYDKDF (reference sequence). Here the CDR3 DNA reads TGTGCCACCAGCAGAGTAAGGGACAGGGGCTACAATGAGCAGTTCTTC. Translating it yields CATSRVRDRGYNEQFF.

V is TRBV5-1 and J is TRBJ1-6, with TRBD1 identical over 7 bases. V lost 0 bases, J lost 9 bases, and 6 bases stayed unmatched. The CDR3 sequence is 15 residues long. Germline V lookup: CDR1 SGHRS, CDR2 YFSETQ. The CDR3: CASSLGQGVASPLHF. The CDR3 DNA sequence: TGCGCCAGCAGCTTGGGTCAGGGGGTTGCTTCACCCCTCCACTTT. Filled out from reference TRBV5-1 and TRBJ1-6, the complete variable domain reads KAGVTQTPRYLIKTRGQQVTLSCSPISGHRSVSWYQQTPGQGLQFLFEYFSETQRNKGNFPGRFSGRQFSNSRSEMNVSTLELGDSALYLCASSLGQGVASPLHFGNGTRLTVT.

The rearrangement uses TRBV3-1 (or the pseudogene TRBV3-2) and TRBJ1-2; 8 nucleotides line up with TRBD1. V trimming: 5 bases; J trimming: 4 bases; junction bases outside the gene matches: 6. CDR3 length: 14 amino acids. Germline V lookup: CDR1 LGHDT, CDR2 YNNKEL (reference sequence). The CDR3 protein is CASSNRGWTYGYTF. CDR3 DNA: TGTGCCAGCAGCAACAGGGGGTGGACCTATGGCTACACCTTC.

V usage is TRBV7-9 and J usage is TRBJ1-1, with 8 nucleotides matching TRBD1. The junction had 5 bases not matched to a gene; V was cut back by 4 bases and J by 4 bases. This CDR3 contains 14 residues. Germline V gene data show CDR1 as SEHNR and CDR2 as FQNEAQ (reference sequence). The CDR3 loop is CASSYGQGGTEAFF. CDR3 in DNA: TGTGCCAGCAGCTACGGACAGGGAGGCACTGAAGCTTTCTTT.

The rearrangement links TRBV28 to TRBJ1-2; weak D call: TRBD1 (5 bases). The CDR3 runs to 17 residues. V lost 1 base and J 3 bases, leaving 18 bases between the germline ends. CDR1 and CDR2 (germline): MDHEN, SYDVKM. In DNA form, the CDR3 reads TGTGCCAGCAGTTTATACCGTCGCGCAGGGAGGGACTATGGCTACACCTTC. As protein: CASSLYRRAGRDYGYTF.